This T cell receptor (beta chain) was identified during a study of shared clonotypes between healthy human individuals. Naive CD8 cells, CD45RO-negative and positively selected for CCR7, excluded terminally differentiated effector memory CD45RA+ cells. Germline V gene data show CDR1 as MGHRA and CDR2 as YSYEKL. This CDR3 spans 13 amino acids. Trimming shortened V by 1 base and J by 11 bases, and 14 bases separated the two germline ends. Generated by immunoSEQ multiplex PCR, the TCRdb table keeps only in-frame clones and is missing some. This repertoire shows about 2 million clones, about 95% found once; its top ten account for roughly 1.2%.

This rearrangement joins TRBV4-1 to TRBJ1-2; TRBD1 might be the D (6 bases). This TCR derives from a man aged 18 to 29 in good health. Sequencing was carried out using naive CD8+ T cells sorted from blood. The CDR3 DNA sequence: TGCGCCAGCAGCCAAGTGGGGACATATCTATACACCTTC. This gives the protein CASSQVGTYLYTF.